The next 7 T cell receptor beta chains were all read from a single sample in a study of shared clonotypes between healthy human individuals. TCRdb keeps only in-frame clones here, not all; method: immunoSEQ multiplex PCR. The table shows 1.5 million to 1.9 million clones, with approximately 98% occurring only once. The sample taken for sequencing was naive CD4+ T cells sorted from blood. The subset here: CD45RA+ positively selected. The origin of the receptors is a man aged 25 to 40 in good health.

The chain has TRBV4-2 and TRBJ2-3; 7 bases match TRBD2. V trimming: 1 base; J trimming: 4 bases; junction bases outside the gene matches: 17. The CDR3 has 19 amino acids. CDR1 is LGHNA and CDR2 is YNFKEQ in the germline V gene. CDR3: CASSQVPVGRAVSADTQYF. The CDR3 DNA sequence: TGTGCCAGCAGCCAAGTACCCGTTGGGAGGGCCGTAAGTGCAGATACGCAGTATTTT.

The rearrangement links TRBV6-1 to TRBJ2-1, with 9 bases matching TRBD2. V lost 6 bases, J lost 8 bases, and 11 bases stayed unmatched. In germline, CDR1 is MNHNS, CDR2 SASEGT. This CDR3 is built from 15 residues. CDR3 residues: CASRVSGGPRDEQFF. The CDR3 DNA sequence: TGTGCCAGCAGAGTAAGCGGGGGGCCGCGCGATGAGCAGTTCTTC.

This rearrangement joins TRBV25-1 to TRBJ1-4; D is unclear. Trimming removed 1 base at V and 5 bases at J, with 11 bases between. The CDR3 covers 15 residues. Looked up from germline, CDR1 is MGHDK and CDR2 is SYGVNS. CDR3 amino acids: CASSESAGENEKLFF. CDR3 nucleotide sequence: TGTGCCAGCAGTGAATCGGCAGGAGAGAATGAAAAACTGTTTTTT.

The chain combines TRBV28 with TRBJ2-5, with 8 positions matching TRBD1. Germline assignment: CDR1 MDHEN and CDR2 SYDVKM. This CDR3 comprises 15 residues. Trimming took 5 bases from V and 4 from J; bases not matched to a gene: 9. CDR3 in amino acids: CASSTTGARAETQYF. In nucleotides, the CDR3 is TGTGCCAGCAGTACGACAGGGGCCCGGGCAGAGACCCAGTACTTC.

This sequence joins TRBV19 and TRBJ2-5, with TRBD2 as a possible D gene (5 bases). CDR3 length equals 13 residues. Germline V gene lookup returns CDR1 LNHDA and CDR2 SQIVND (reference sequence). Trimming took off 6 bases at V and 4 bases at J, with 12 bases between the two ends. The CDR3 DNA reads TGTGCCAGTAGCATGGGCGCGGGAGAGACCCAGTACTTC. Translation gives CASSMGAGETQYF.

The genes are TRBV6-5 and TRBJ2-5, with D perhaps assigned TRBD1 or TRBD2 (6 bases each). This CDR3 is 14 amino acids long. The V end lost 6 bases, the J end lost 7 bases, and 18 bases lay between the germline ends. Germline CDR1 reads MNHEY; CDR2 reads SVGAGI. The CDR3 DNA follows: TGTGCCAGCAGCCCTGGGGGGCTGCCGGGGACCCAGTACTTC. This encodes CASSPGGLPGTQYF.

This CDR3 is CASSPTGTGGSGQYF. The CDR3, as DNA: TGTGCCAGCTCACCTACCGGGACAGGGGGCTCCGGGCAGTACTTC. This rearrangement joins TRBV18 to TRBJ2-7; 12 bases map to TRBD1. Germline V gives CDR1 KGHSH, CDR2 LQKENI. With 3 bases clipped from V and 9 bases from J, the junction kept 9 bases outside the gene matches. There are 15 residues in the CDR3.